One and the same sample provided the 14 T cell receptor beta chains below, sequenced in a study of blood T cell repertoires in COVID-19. Assay used: immunoSEQ multiplex PCR; TCRdb lists only in-frame clones, some missing. This table holds 85,000 to 100,000 clones, approximately 70% found once. The sequencing input was peripheral blood. The receptors come from a woman in her sixties in a cohort sampled during active or convalescent COVID-19.

The CDR3 DNA sequence: TGTGCCAGCAGCGTAGGAGCGGGGAACATGAACTATGGCTACACCTTC. Its translation: CASSVGAGNMNYGYTF. The chain uses TRBV9 and TRBJ1-2, with D unclear. Germline assignment: CDR1 SGDLS and CDR2 YYNGEE. The CDR3 length is 16 residues. V gave up 0 bases and J gave up 2 bases, with 14 bases separating them. Full variable domain (remainder filled in from reference TRBV9 and TRBJ1-2): DSGVTQTPKHLITATGQRVTLRCSPRSGDLSVYWYQQSLDQGLQFLIQYYNGEERAKGNILERFSAQQFPDLHSELNLSSLELGDSALYFCASSVGAGNMNYGYTFGSGTRLTVV.

In its sample, this clone was seen a few times. The V call is TRBV6-2 or TRBV6-3, the J call TRBJ2-7, with 7 bases that match TRBD1. The germline gives CDR1 MNHEY, CDR2 SVGEGT. The junction had 2 bases not matched to a gene; V was cut back by 2 bases and J by 1 base. The CDR3 extends over 14 amino acids. The CDR3 sequence: CASSYARGSYEQYF. The CDR3 DNA reads TGTGCCAGCAGTTACGCCAGGGGGTCCTACGAGCAGTACTTC.

The chain uses TRBV27 and TRBJ2-7; a weak D match, TRBD2 (6 bases). This CDR3 comprises 13 residues. Trimming removed 4 bases at V and 3 bases at J, with 10 bases between. Germline loops: CDR1 MNHEY, CDR2 SMNVEV (reference sequence). The CDR3 protein is CASSWRENYEQYF. CDR3 nucleotides: TGTGCCAGCAGTTGGAGGGAAAACTACGAGCAGTACTTC.

For the CDR3, the DNA is TGTGCCAGTAGTAGGCGGACAGAAGAGACCCAGTACTTC. Protein product: CASSRRTEETQYF. The rearrangement uses TRBV19 and TRBJ2-5; tentative D call: TRBD1 (6 bases). The CDR3 runs to 13 residues. V lost 4 bases and J 3 bases, leaving 9 bases between the germline ends. Germline CDR1 and CDR2: LNHDA and SQIVND (reference sequence). The full variable domain, its missing parts supplied by reference TRBV19 and TRBJ2-5, is DGGITQSPKYLFRKEGQNVTLSCEQNLNHDAMYWYRQDPGQGLRLIYYSQIVNDFQKGDIAEGYSVSREKKESFPLTVTSAQKNPTAFYLCASSRRTEETQYFGPGTRLLVL.

The CDR3 reads CASSPNGQGANSGANVLTF. As DNA, the CDR3 is TGTGCCAGTAGCCCAAACGGACAGGGGGCAAACTCTGGGGCCAACGTCCTGACTTTC. The V call is TRBV19, the J call TRBJ2-6, with 11 positions matching TRBD1. V trimming: 6 bases; J trimming: 0 bases; junction bases outside the gene matches: 10. The CDR3 contains 19 residues. The germline gives CDR1 LNHDA, CDR2 SQIVND (reference sequence).

The chain employs TRBV12-5 and TRBJ2-1, with 8 bases fitting TRBD2. CDR3 size: 18 residues. Germline assignment: CDR1 LGHNT and CDR2 FRNRAP. The junction had 13 bases not matched to a gene; V was cut back by 0 bases and J by 6 bases. DNA of the CDR3: TGTGCTAGTGGTTTGGTACGCGCCGGGACTAGAGGTTTCAATGAGCAGTTCTTC. Its protein product is CASGLVRAGTRGFNEQFF.

This clone was detected only once. This sequence joins TRBV29-1 and TRBJ2-7, with 9 bases identical to TRBD1. The CDR3 loop spans 13 amino acids. With V trimmed by 7 bases and J by 4 bases, 8 bases remained unmatched. The germline CDR1 and CDR2 sequences are SQVTM and ANQGSEA. The CDR3 here is CSATSDRGYEQYF. The CDR3 DNA reads as TGCAGCGCTACCTCGGACAGGGGTTACGAGCAGTACTTC.

This clone was seen ten or more times. This chain links TRBV7-9 with TRBJ1-4; 9 bases are shared with TRBD1. The CDR3 is 15 amino acids. Per the germline V gene, CDR1 is SEHNR and CDR2 is FQNEAQ (reference sequence). The junction had 8 bases not matched to a gene; V was cut back by 5 bases and J by 7 bases. CDR3 in amino acids: CASSPRDRVGEKLFF. CDR3 in DNA: TGTGCCAGCAGCCCACGGGACAGGGTGGGTGAAAAACTGTTTTTT.

This clone has ten or more counts. V and J are TRBV6-2 or TRBV6-3 and TRBJ1-1; perhaps TRBD1 as D (5 bases). This CDR3 is 13 amino acids long. V lost 0 bases, J lost 8 bases, and 10 bases lay in between. The germline V gene encodes CDR1 MNHEY and CDR2 SVGEGT. This CDR3 is CASSYSLAGEAFF. CDR3 coding DNA: TGTGCCAGCAGTTACTCCCTCGCAGGGGAAGCTTTCTTT.

The rearrangement links TRBV7-5 to TRBJ2-3; TRBD2 is the table's D call and was not checked against the DNA. TRBV7-5 is a known pseudogene. CDR3 length: 15 residues. Here the CDR3 DNA reads TGTGTCAGAAGCGCGAGGCGGGGGAGCACAGATACGCAGTATTTT. This gives the protein CVRSARRGSTDTQYF.

The V call is TRBV5-6, the J call TRBJ2-1, with 9 bases identical to TRBD2. The J segment lost 3 bases and the V segment lost 4 bases, leaving 5 bases of the junction unmatched. Germline V lookup: CDR1 SGHDT, CDR2 YYEEEE. The CDR3 length is 15 residues. CDR3 residues: CASSIAGARYNEQFF. Here the CDR3 DNA reads TGTGCCAGCAGCATAGCGGGGGCCCGCTACAATGAGCAGTTCTTC.

A single count supports this clone. The chain recombines TRBV28 with TRBJ2-6; no clear D. Looked up from germline, CDR1 is MDHEN and CDR2 is SYDVKM. The V end was cut by 5 bases, the J end by 0 bases, with 8 bases between. The CDR3 runs 15 residues. The CDR3 loop is CASSPPRSGANVLTF. CDR3 DNA: TGTGCCAGCAGTCCCCCCCGCTCTGGGGCCAACGTCCTGACTTTC.

This sequence joins TRBV2 and TRBJ2-1, with 8 positions matching TRBD1. Germline-derived CDR1 and CDR2 are SNHLY and FYNNEI. With 8 bases clipped from V and 5 bases from J, the junction kept 11 bases outside the gene matches. The CDR3 runs 15 residues. The DNA for the CDR3 is TGTGCCAGCGATATCCAGGGGGCTGTGAACAATGAGCAGTTCTTC. The encoded protein is CASDIQGAVNNEQFF.

The V and J genes are TRBV7-8 and TRBJ2-7; 9 bases are shared with TRBD2. V was pared by 1 base and J by 3 bases, with 10 bases of the junction left unmatched. The germline gives CDR1 SGHVS, CDR2 FQNEAQ. CDR3 length: 17 amino acids. CDR3 residues: CASSLVWASGEFYEQYF. The CDR3 DNA reads as TGTGCCAGCAGCTTAGTTTGGGCTAGCGGGGAGTTCTACGAGCAGTACTTC.